This section outlines one T cell receptor (beta chain) sequence together with its context. In its sample, this clone was seen once. Its antigen specificity is not known. No qualities accompany the bases; no much larger clone lies one base away. This entry belongs to a study of CD4 T cells in relation to SARS-CoV-2 and coronaviruses (dated by TCRdb to the early 2020s). For context, the study as a whole: In the ViraFEST assay, PBMCs were cultured with antigen for approximately eleven days, after which TCR beta CDR3s were sequenced to identify clonal expansions specific to the antigen. Across all 12 patients in the convalescent cohort, the median age was 38.5 years, with a range of roughly 20 to 80 years. The approximately 12 convalescent patients included 8 males and 4 females; two subjects were Hispanic. Shared crossreactive spike epitopes were mapped to their HLA restriction using patient-derived lymphoblastoid cell lines. At the level of individual TCR clonotypes, the study measured memory CD4+ T cell crossreactivity between SARS-CoV-2 spike protein and common cold coronavirus spike proteins. The Adaptive Biotechnologies TCR-sequencing kit was used to sequence samples from three pre-COVID donors and the naive versus memory experiments, whereas other data were Illumina-based. For other donors in the study, expansion assays were sequenced with a different, Illumina-based TCR-beta assay. Here is what the overall study found, with its caveats: Pre-pandemic and post-infection samples were not both contributed by any donor, so tracing of the source of pre-existing responses was limited. Small numbers of patients and of tested TCRs were a limitation of the study. Compared with monoreactive clones, crossreactive clones had significantly weaker SARS-CoV-2-driven expansion, a result consistent with antigenic imprinting. Naive versus memory sequencing indicated the assay detects memory recall responses rather than primary responses primed during culture. Because the crossreactivity analysis focused on spike protein, crossreactivity against other viral proteins was not assessed. Memory CD4+ clonotypes crossrecognizing SARS-CoV-2 and at least one common cold coronavirus spike were found in roughly three fifths of donors.

CEF-cultured naive and memory CD4+ T cell DNA received survey-level immunoSEQ TCR-beta sequencing. The study's processing was this. During preprocessing, nonproductive sequences were removed, along with CDR3s that did not begin with C, did not end with F or W, or were shorter than 7 amino acids. Antigen-specific clonotypes were called with the MANAFEST web app, based on expansion relative to reference and other culture wells. A clone was considered positive if the clone showed significant expansion compared with the reference culture in 2 of 3 replicate wells at an FDR below 0.05. A further requirement for positive clones was significant expansion compared with all other tandem wells, along with an odds ratio above 5. Cultured and uncultured naive and memory CD4+ repertoires were searched for previously identified spike- and CEF-reactive CDR3s. Pairwise Levenshtein distance, computed with the stringdist R package after three terminal residues were trimmed from each end, was used as the measure of CDR3 homology. The clones in this table, taken by TCRdb from immuneACCESS, are in-frame only. Not every clone is retained; where verified, under half of the shortfall comes from an unresolved V gene, and the cause of the rest is unknown. The V and J calls and clone size are taken from that table; D and trimming were inferred from the DNA. Here the sample has over 40,000 clones; over 75% occur a single time. Over 0.95% of the sample lies in the top ten.

The junction carries 16 bases between V and J, which are trimmed by 5 bases and 2 bases respectively. CDR1 and CDR2 were assigned from the germline V gene as LGHNA and YNFKEQ. The CDR3 contains 15 residues, cysteine and phenylalanine counted. Only CDR3 DNA remains: 45 bases, in frame from the first base. Naive and memory CD4+ T cells were separated from cryopreserved PBMCs by CD4 enrichment followed by EasySep naive CD4+ T cell enrichment. For about ten days, approximately 10^5 sorted naive or memory CD4+ T cells were cultured together with CEF peptides and T cell-depleted PBMCs at a 1:1 ratio. In general, triplicate replicate wells were used for every peptide culture condition. Ficoll-Paque PLUS gradient centrifugation was used to isolate PBMCs from leukapheresis product or whole blood. PBMCs were either used fresh in the expansion assay or cryopreserved at -140 degrees C. The QIAamp Micro DNA Kit was used to extract genomic DNA from the CD4+ T cells.

The specimen sequenced was naive CD4+ T cells from PBMCs, cultured in vitro. Taken with the paper, the label for cell subset or site translates to: naive CD4+ T cells isolated by negative enrichment. The sequence is built from TRBV4-2 and TRBJ2-7, with the D segment possibly TRBD1 or TRBD2, each aligning over 7 bases. The sequence derives from an adult with COVID-19. At the DNA level, the sequence is TGTGCCAGCAGCTCCCGACAGGGAGGGACCTACGAGCAGTACTTC. Protein translation: CASSSRQGGTYEQYF.